This record concerns one T cell receptor beta chain sequence. Study processing details: Amplification with reference gene primers provided the estimates of nucleated cell counts. Sequenced by immunoSEQ multiplex PCR; TCRdb stores in-frame clones only, minus some. V and J calls and clone size are those listed in that table; D and trimming were worked out from the DNA. The sample holds 70,000 to 95,000 clones; 75% to 85% are singletons and the top ten take about 22%. These data come from a study of blood T cell repertoires in COVID-19. Study-wide context: T cells, B-cell-depleted T cells, or PBMCs supplied cDNA or gDNA.

Germline CDR1 and CDR2: MNHNY and SVGAGI (reference sequence). The CDR3 has 15 amino acids. V trimming: 7 bases; J trimming: 1 base; junction bases outside the gene matches: 8. This sequence joins TRBV6-6 and TRBJ1-1, with 8 positions matching TRBD1. The sample was peripheral blood. This sequence originates from a woman aged 45 to 65 with acute or convalescent COVID-19. CDR3 sequence: CASTLTGQGNTEAFF. The CDR3 DNA follows: TGTGCCAGCACCCTAACTGGACAGGGGAACACTGAAGCTTTCTTT.